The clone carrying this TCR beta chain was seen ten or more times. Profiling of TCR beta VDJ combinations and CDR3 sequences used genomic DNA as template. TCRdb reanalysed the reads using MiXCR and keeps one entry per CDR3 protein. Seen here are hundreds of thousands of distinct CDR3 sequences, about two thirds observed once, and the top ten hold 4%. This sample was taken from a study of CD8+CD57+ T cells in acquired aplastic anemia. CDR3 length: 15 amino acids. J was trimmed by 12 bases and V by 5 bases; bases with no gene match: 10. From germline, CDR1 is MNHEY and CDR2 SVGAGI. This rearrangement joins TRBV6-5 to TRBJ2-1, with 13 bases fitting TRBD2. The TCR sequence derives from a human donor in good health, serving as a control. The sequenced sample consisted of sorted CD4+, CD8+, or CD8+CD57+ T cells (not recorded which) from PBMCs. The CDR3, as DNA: TGTGCCAGCAGTGCCGGGACTAGCGGGGAAACGCGGCAGTTCTTC. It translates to CASSAGTSGETRQFF.